One and the same sample provided the 29 T cell receptor beta chains below, sequenced in a study of blood T cells in healthy people across ages (dated by TCRdb to between 2014 and 2017). Libraries were built with 5' RACE. Sequenced on an Illumina HiSeq 2500. The second PCR ran for about 6 to 11 cycles and used a J-beta primer mix along with a sample-barcoded 5' primer. The public reads were reanalyzed by TCRdb: fastp trimming at Q25, MiXCR alignment, in-frame beta chains only. All rows with the same CDR3 protein become a single entry with the most common DNA and genes. Present in this sample are 910,000 or so distinct CDR3 sequences, around 54% of which were seen just once. The ten largest clones add up to 20% to 25% of the sample. The sequencing sample was made of blood. These receptors all stem from a woman aged 55-69 years in good health.

This rearrangement joins TRBV27 to TRBJ2-1; D is possibly TRBD2 (6 bases). V was shortened by 10 bases and J by 4 bases, with 20 bases between the two germline ends. The CDR3 has 15 amino acids. CDR1 is MNHEY, CDR2 SMNVEV, per germline (reference sequence). The DNA for the CDR3 is TGTGCCACCCGGTGGGGCGGGATCGGATACAATGAGCAGTTCTTC. It codes for CATRWGGIGYNEQFF.

The chain recombines TRBV6-4 with TRBJ2-2, with TRBD2 matching over 7 bases. Germline V gene lookup returns CDR1 MRHNA and CDR2 SNTAGT. Trimming at V came to 2 bases and at J to 7 bases, leaving 4 bases not matched to a gene. The CDR3 covers 14 residues. The CDR3 loop reads CASSDGREHGELFF. In DNA form, the CDR3 reads TGTGCCAGCAGTGACGGGCGGGAGCACGGGGAGCTGTTTTTT.

V is TRBV20-1 and J is TRBJ2-7; tentatively, D is TRBD1 or TRBD2 (5 bases each). The length of the CDR3 is 15 residues. The V end lost 6 bases, the J end lost 0 bases, and 18 bases lay between the germline ends. Germline V gene data show CDR1 as DFQATT and CDR2 as SNEGSKA (reference sequence). The CDR3 sequence is CSAADARGSSYEQYF. CDR3 DNA: TGCAGTGCGGCGGATGCGAGGGGTAGCTCCTACGAGCAGTACTTC.

This clonotype was observed a few times. The genes are TRBV7-2 and TRBJ2-5, with 15 bases fitting TRBD2. Germline CDR1 and CDR2: SGHTA and FQGNSA. This CDR3 is 17 amino acids long. V dropped 1 base and J dropped 6; count of bases not matched to a gene: 6. The DNA of the CDR3 is TGTGCCAGCAGCTTAGTACCAGGGACTAGCGGGAGGAAGACCCAGTACTTC. As protein: CASSLVPGTSGRKTQYF.

The chain carries TRBV28 and TRBJ2-6; D unclear. Germline assignment: CDR1 MDHEN and CDR2 SYDVKM. The CDR3 consists of 19 residues. The V and J ends lost 4 bases and 0 bases respectively, with 19 bases between them. The CDR3 loop is CASSSLQLVASSGANVLTF. In nucleotides, the CDR3 is TGTGCCAGCAGTTCGCTCCAGTTGGTTGCTTCCTCTGGGGCCAACGTCCTGACTTTC.

This clonotype has a handful of counts. This rearrangement joins TRBV11-2 to TRBJ2-5; either TRBD1 or TRBD2 may fit D (5 bases each). Germline V gives CDR1 SGHAT, CDR2 FQNNGV. The CDR3 spans 20 residues. Between the trimmed V and J ends, which lost 2 bases and 1 base, there was a span of 26 bases. The chain's CDR3 is CASSLNWPKYSGTLQETQYF. In DNA, the CDR3 is TGTGCCAGCAGCTTAAATTGGCCCAAATATTCAGGGACGCTCCAAGAGACCCAGTACTTC.

This clonotype was seen a few times. The chain joins TRBV5-1 to TRBJ1-2; the match to TRBD1 covers 10 bases. Germline trimming cut 3 bases from V and 8 bases from J; bases unmatched to any gene: 4. Germline assignment: CDR1 SGHRS and CDR2 YFSETQ. This CDR3 region has 13 residues. CDR3 loop: CASSSGQGNGYTF. The CDR3 nucleotides are TGCGCCAGCAGCTCGGGACAGGGGAACGGCTACACCTTC.

The rearrangement joins TRBV5-1 to TRBJ2-3; 7 nucleotides agree with TRBD1. The CDR3 is made up of 18 amino acids. Per germline, CDR1 SGHRS and CDR2 YFSETQ. Germline trimming cut 3 bases from V and 6 bases from J; bases unmatched to any gene: 19. The CDR3 sequence is CASSSPEGSTGVSDTQYF. For the CDR3, the DNA is TGCGCCAGCAGCTCGCCTGAAGGGTCTACAGGGGTGTCGGATACGCAGTATTTT.

Here the CDR3 reads CASSPRRGLSEQFF. As DNA, the CDR3 is TGCGCCAGCAGCCCACGCCGGGGATTAAGTGAGCAGTTCTTC. V and J are TRBV5-1 and TRBJ2-1; possibly TRBD2 for D (5 bases). The germline V gene encodes CDR1 SGHRS and CDR2 YFSETQ. Trimming took 4 bases from V and 9 from J, leaving 17 bases between them. This CDR3 is built from 14 residues.

This clonotype was recorded a few times. J is TRBJ2-4 and V is TRBV25-1, with no clear D. TRBJ2-7 matches the DNA end more closely, so the J call is doubtful. Germline V CDR1 and CDR2: MGHDK, SYGVNS. The CDR3 runs 13 residues. CDR3 nucleotides: TGTGCCAGCAGGGATGGGGTAGGGTTCGAGCAGTACTTC. Protein: CASRDGVGFEQYF.

Concerning this clonotype itself: A much larger clone differs by one base, so this may be a read error. The rearrangement joins TRBV7-9 to TRBJ2-3, with 9 nucleotides matching TRBD2. The CDR3 is 15 residues long. Per germline, CDR1 SEHNR and CDR2 FQNEAQ (reference sequence). With V trimmed by 1 base and J by 4 bases, 3 bases remained unmatched. CDR3 nucleotide sequence: TGTGCCAGCAGCTTAGGACTAGCGGACGCAGATACGCAGTATTTT. Translated: CASSLGLADADTQYF.

This clonotype was observed many times. The chain uses TRBV6-2 or TRBV6-3 and TRBJ2-5; 15 bases are shared with TRBD2. The V segment lost 5 bases and the J segment 5 bases; nucleotides outside the gene matches: 9. Germline CDR1 and CDR2: MNHEY and SVGEGT. CDR3 length equals 17 residues. CDR3 in amino acids: CASSKRTSGREDETQYF. CDR3 sequence (DNA): TGTGCCAGCAGTAAACGGACTAGCGGGAGGGAGGATGAGACCCAGTACTTC.

The chain links TRBV18 to TRBJ2-5, with 7 bases fitting TRBD2. The CDR3 is 19 residues long. Germline CDR1 is KGHSH and CDR2 is LQKENI. The junction had 18 bases not matched to a gene; V was cut back by 4 bases and J by 1 base. The CDR3 protein is CASSRLVFAASGFQETQYF. CDR3 in DNA: TGTGCCAGCTCACGACTAGTATTTGCGGCTAGCGGATTCCAAGAGACCCAGTACTTC.

The rearrangement joins TRBV9 to TRBJ2-7; D is unresolved. V shed 10 bases and J shed 5 bases, with 19 bases lying between them. CDR3 length equals 13 residues. Germline-derived CDR1 and CDR2 are SGDLS and YYNGEE. The CDR3 coding sequence is TGTGCCCCTAACGTAACCCTTTCCCACGAGCAGTACTTC. Protein: CAPNVTLSHEQYF. Combining the CDR3 with reference TRBV9 and TRBJ2-7 gives the whole variable domain DSGVTQTPKHLITATGQRVTLRCSPRSGDLSVYWYQQSLDQGLQFLIQYYNGEERAKGNILERFSAQQFPDLHSELNLSSLELGDSALYFCAPNVTLSHEQYFGPGTRLTVT.

The rearrangement joins TRBV10-3 to TRBJ2-4; tentative D call: TRBD2 (6 bases). Trimming cost V 5 bases and J 1 base, with 15 bases left between them. Germline V gene sequence: CDR1 ENHRY, CDR2 SYGVKD. The CDR3 is 16 residues long. The CDR3, as DNA: TGTGCCATCAGTCAAGTTGGGGGGAAGGCCAAAAACATTCAGTACTTC. Encoded protein: CAISQVGGKAKNIQYF.

The gene calls are TRBV5-6 and TRBJ2-7; D is unresolved. The CDR3 is 15 amino acids. V lost 3 bases, J lost 2 bases, and 15 bases lay in between. Germline values: CDR1 SGHDT, CDR2 YYEEEE. The CDR3 DNA is TGTGCCAGCAGCTCCCTCATAAATCCTCCCTACGAGCAGTACTTC. Translation: CASSSLINPPYEQYF.

This clonotype was observed a few times. V is TRBV27 and J is TRBJ1-1, with 7 bases identical to TRBD1. The CDR3 is 17 amino acids. Per the germline V gene, CDR1 is MNHEY and CDR2 is SMNVEV (reference sequence). V shed 4 bases, J shed 4 bases, and the junction held 15 bases outside the gene matches. CDR3: CASSSVMGQPLLTEAFF. CDR3 DNA: TGTGCCAGCAGTTCTGTTATGGGACAGCCCCTTCTCACTGAAGCTTTCTTT.

This clonotype was observed at least ten times. The CDR3 nucleotides read TGCAGCGGCGGTCTTTTTAAGGGTACGCAGTATTTT. Protein product: CSGGLFKGTQYF. The chain joins TRBV29-1 to TRBJ2-3, with D unresolved. There are 12 residues in the CDR3. V lost 7 bases and J lost 8, with 16 bases in between. Germline V gene sequence: CDR1 SQVTM, CDR2 ANQGSEA.

The V gene is TRBV7-2, the J gene TRBJ2-1, with 9 bases lining up with TRBD2. After removal of 1 base from V and 15 bases from J, the junction contained 10 bases not matched to a gene. Germline V lookup: CDR1 SGHTA, CDR2 FQGNSA. There are 14 residues in the CDR3. The CDR3 DNA reads TGTGCCAGCAGCTTAGGGCTAGCGGGACTTCCTCCGTTCTTC. This encodes CASSLGLAGLPPFF. Based on the CDR3 plus reference TRBV7-2 and TRBJ2-1, the full variable domain is GAGVSQSPSNKVTEKGKDVELRCDPISGHTALYWYRQSLGQGLEFLIYFQGNSAPDKSGLPSDRFSAERTGGSVSTLTIQRTQQEDSAVYLCASSLGLAGLPPFFGPGTRLTVL.

The CDR3 here is CASSSSADYEQYF. The CDR3 coding sequence is TGTGCCAGCAGTTCTTCCGCAGATTACGAGCAGTACTTC. This rearrangement joins TRBV27 to TRBJ2-7; no clear D gene. Germline V gives CDR1 MNHEY, CDR2 SMNVEV (reference sequence). The CDR3 loop spans 13 amino acids. The germline V and J ends were trimmed by 4 bases and 4 bases, with 11 bases remaining between them.

V usage is TRBV4-1 and J usage is TRBJ1-2, with a tentative D call TRBD1 (5 bases). Germline lookup yields CDR1 MGHRA and CDR2 YSYEKL. Trimming left V 0 bases short and J 6 bases short, with 11 bases between. The CDR3 length is 14 residues. For the CDR3, the DNA is TGCGCCAGCAGCCAAGAACGGGGGAAGCATGGCTACACCTTC. It translates to CASSQERGKHGYTF.

The chain employs TRBV20-1 and TRBJ2-4, with 8 bases matching TRBD2. Losses at the gene ends were 0 bases for V and 2 bases for J; bases not matched to a gene: 9. The V gene's germline CDR1 is DFQATT and CDR2 SNEGSKA (reference sequence). The CDR3 is made up of 17 amino acids. The CDR3 DNA reads TGCAGTGCTAGAGATTTTGAGCGGGAGACCTCCAAAAACATTCAGTACTTC. Amino acid sequence: CSARDFERETSKNIQYF.

This clonotype has just a few counts. This sequence joins TRBV4-2 and TRBJ1-2; a weak D match, TRBD1 (5 bases). Trimming took off 3 bases at V and 1 base at J, with 12 bases between the two ends. Germline V gene sequence: CDR1 LGHNA, CDR2 YNFKEQ. The CDR3 is 15 amino acids. The CDR3 region is CASSQGPTSNYGYTF. As DNA, the CDR3 is TGTGCCAGCAGCCAGGGACCGACAAGTAACTATGGCTACACCTTC.

The V gene is TRBV9, the J gene TRBJ2-5; D is undetermined. CDR3 length: 16 residues. Trimming left V 1 base short and J 4 bases short, with 17 bases between. Per germline, CDR1 SGDLS and CDR2 YYNGEE. The CDR3 DNA is TGTGCCAGCAGCGTACCCCCGAGAGGCGGCGCAGAGACCCAGTACTTC. The encoded protein is CASSVPPRGGAETQYF.

V and J are TRBV28 and TRBJ1-5, with a tentative D call TRBD1 (5 bases). This CDR3 is built from 14 residues. The V end was cut by 3 bases, the J end by 5 bases, with 11 bases between. Looked up from germline, CDR1 is MDHEN and CDR2 is SYDVKM. The CDR3, as DNA: TGTGCCAGCAGTTTCCGGGGCGCGGATCAGCCCCAGCATTTT. This gives the protein CASSFRGADQPQHF.

This clonotype was counted a few times. The chain recombines TRBV7-2 with TRBJ1-2; D is ambiguous. The CDR3 contains 15 residues. CDR1 SGHTA and CDR2 FQGNSA come from the germline V gene. V lost 1 base and J lost 4, with 13 bases in between. DNA of the CDR3: TGTGCCAGCAGCTTAGGGGCGGGGTTTGGCTATGGCTACACCTTC. This gives the protein CASSLGAGFGYGYTF.

This clonotype has just a few counts. This chain connects TRBV28 to TRBJ2-6, with D possibly matching TRBD1 (6 bases). Trimming removed 6 bases from V and 1 base from J, with 19 bases in between. This CDR3 contains 18 residues. Per the germline V gene, CDR1 is MDHEN and CDR2 is SYDVKM. CDR3 in amino acids: CASSFWGRGRSGANVLTF. DNA of the CDR3: TGTGCCAGCAGCTTCTGGGGGCGAGGTAGATCTGGGGCCAACGTCCTGACTTTC.

The V and J genes are TRBV11-2 and TRBJ2-5; D is undetermined. The J call is uncertain, as TRBJ2-7 better fits the DNA end. Germline values: CDR1 SGHAT, CDR2 FQNNGV. This CDR3 is 13 amino acids long. The DNA of the CDR3 is TGTGCCAGCGGCCTCCCCACCGTCTACGAGCAGTACTTC. This translates into CASGLPTVYEQYF.

This clonotype has only one observation. The chain uses TRBV6-2 or TRBV6-3 and TRBJ1-5; D is possibly TRBD1 (5 bases). Germline CDR1 is MNHEY and CDR2 is SVGEGT. CDR3 length equals 17 residues. Trimming cost V 2 bases and J 3 bases, with 17 bases left between them. CDR3 sequence reads: CASSYPRQLKVNQPQHF. Here the CDR3 DNA reads TGTGCCAGCAGTTACCCCCGACAGCTTAAGGTCAATCAGCCCCAGCATTTT.